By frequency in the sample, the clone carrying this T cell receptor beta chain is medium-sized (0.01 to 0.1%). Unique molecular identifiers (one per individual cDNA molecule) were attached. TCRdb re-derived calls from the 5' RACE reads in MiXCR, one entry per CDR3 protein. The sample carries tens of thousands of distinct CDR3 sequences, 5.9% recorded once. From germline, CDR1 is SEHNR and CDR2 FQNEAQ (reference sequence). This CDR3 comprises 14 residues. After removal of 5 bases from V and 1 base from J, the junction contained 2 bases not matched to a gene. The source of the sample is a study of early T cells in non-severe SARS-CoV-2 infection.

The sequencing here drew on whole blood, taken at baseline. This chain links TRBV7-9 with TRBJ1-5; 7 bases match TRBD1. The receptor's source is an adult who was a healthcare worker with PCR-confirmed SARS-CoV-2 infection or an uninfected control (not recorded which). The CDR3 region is CASSPTGSNQPQHF. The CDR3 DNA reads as TGTGCCAGCAGCCCGACAGGGAGCAATCAGCCCCAGCATTTT.